This entry features one T cell receptor beta chain sequence. Its antigen is undetermined. V was clipped by 4 bases and J by 0 bases, with 10 bases between them. This CDR3 is 15 amino acids long. The V gene's germline CDR1 is LNHDA and CDR2 SQIVND (reference sequence). These data belong to a study of CD8 T cells in ankylosing spondylitis. Points from the study as a whole: Seemingly distinctive of ankylosing spondylitis blood was a TCR beta motif formed by eight highly homologous variants.

One entry per CDR3 protein, called by TCRdb with MiXCR from the 5' RACE reads. The data contain about 500,000 distinct CDR3 sequences, about 12% of them seen just once; the ten biggest clones take up over 6.5%. The TCR originated in a male donor with ankylosing spondylitis. Sequenced: blood, either unsorted or a sorted T cell fraction (not recorded which). V and J are TRBV19 and TRBJ1-5, with D unresolved. In DNA form, the CDR3 reads TGTGCCAGTAGTACCGAGGGATATAGCAATCAGCCCCAGCATTTT. Translating gives CASSTEGYSNQPQHF.